Listed here are 27 T cell receptor beta chains from one sample, sequenced in a study of OX40 agonist ivuxolimab in advanced cancers. Libraries were prepared by immunoSEQ multiplex PCR; TCRdb keeps only in-frame clonotypes and omits some of them. The table shows some 39,000 clones, with roughly 88% occurring only once. Sequenced material: CD4+ or CD8+ T cells sorted from blood, taken in a trial of the OX40 agonist ivuxolimab. These receptor sequences come from an adult with an advanced solid tumor such as melanoma, head and neck, liver or kidney cancer.

This sequence joins TRBV7-6 and TRBJ1-1; D remains ambiguous. The germline gives CDR1 SGHVS, CDR2 FNYEAQ. V lost 5 bases to trimming and J lost 1 base, with 8 bases between them. This CDR3 is 13 amino acids long. In DNA form, the CDR3 reads TGTGCCAGCAGCCGCCCAGGGAACACTGAAGCTTTCTTT. Translation: CASSRPGNTEAFF.

The V call is TRBV4-2, the J call TRBJ1-1; D gene uncertain. The CDR3 runs 13 residues. The V gene lost 4 bases and the J gene lost 2 bases, with 8 bases spanning the gap. From germline, CDR1 is LGHNA and CDR2 YNFKEQ. The CDR3 is CASSRELNTEAFF. The CDR3 coding sequence is TGTGCCAGCAGCCGAGAACTTAACACTGAAGCTTTCTTT.

The rearrangement uses TRBV4-1 and TRBJ2-1; a possible D gene is TRBD1 (5 bases). Germline loops: CDR1 MGHRA, CDR2 YSYEKL. V gave up 4 bases and J gave up 3 bases, with 13 bases separating them. There are 15 residues in the CDR3. Written as DNA, the CDR3 is TGCGCCAGCAGCCTAATTCAGGGCTACTACAATGAGCAGTTCTTC. Translation: CASSLIQGYYNEQFF.

This sequence joins TRBV29-1 and TRBJ2-2, with TRBD2 as a possible D gene (6 bases). V shed 2 bases and J shed 1 base, with 8 bases lying between them. The CDR3 totals 14 residues. Germline V CDR1 and CDR2: SQVTM, ANQGSEA. Here the CDR3 DNA reads TGCAGCGTTGAAAAGCGGGTGAACACCGGGGAGCTGTTTTTT. Protein product: CSVEKRVNTGELFF.

The genes are TRBV15 and TRBJ1-5; D gene unclear. V shed 0 bases and J shed 11 bases, with 17 bases lying between them. Germline CDR1 and CDR2: LNHNV and YYDKDF (reference sequence). There are 15 residues in the CDR3. The CDR3 is CATSREPSGSGAQHF. In DNA form, the CDR3 reads TGTGCCACCAGCAGAGAACCATCGGGGTCTGGTGCCCAGCATTTT.

The chain joins TRBV5-6 to TRBJ1-2; D possibly corresponds to TRBD1 (5 bases). Germline V gene lookup returns CDR1 SGHDT and CDR2 YYEEEE. The CDR3 totals 13 residues. The V end was cut by 4 bases, the J end by 8 bases, with 15 bases between. As DNA, the CDR3 is TGTGCCAGCAGCCGTGAGGGGAGGGAGGGCTACACCTTC. It translates to CASSREGREGYTF.

The V and J genes are TRBV19 and TRBJ2-7; 9 positions match TRBD1. Germline-derived CDR1 and CDR2 are LNHDA and SQIVND (reference sequence). V trimming: 5 bases; J trimming: 3 bases; junction bases outside the gene matches: 5. The CDR3 runs to 14 residues. CDR3 nucleotides: TGTGCCAGTAGTTTGGGACAGGGAGACTACGAGCAGTACTTC. Encoded protein: CASSLGQGDYEQYF. The full variable domain, rest sourced from reference TRBV19 and TRBJ2-7, is DGGITQSPKYLFRKEGQNVTLSCEQNLNHDAMYWYRQDPGQGLRLIYYSQIVNDFQKGDIAEGYSVSREKKESFPLTVTSAQKNPTAFYLCASSLGQGDYEQYFGPGTRLTVT.

The chain has TRBV6-1 and TRBJ1-1; the match to TRBD1 covers 7 bases. The CDR3 totals 15 residues. In germline, CDR1 is MNHNS, CDR2 SASEGT. V lost 0 bases and J lost 4; bases outside the gene matches: 5. CDR3 sequence: CASSEAGRGATEAFF. For the CDR3, the DNA is TGTGCCAGCAGTGAAGCAGGCAGGGGGGCCACTGAAGCTTTCTTT.

V usage is TRBV5-1 and J usage is TRBJ2-7; D perhaps matches TRBD2 (6 bases). Germline-derived CDR1 and CDR2 are SGHRS and YFSETQ. V lost 0 bases and J lost 3, with 16 bases in between. The CDR3 length is 16 residues. The CDR3 DNA reads TGCGCCAGCAGCTTGGCCGCCGGGACCGGGGGCTACGAGCAGTACTTC. It specifies CASSLAAGTGGYEQYF.

This rearrangement joins TRBV9 to TRBJ2-5; D gene uncertain. Trimming shortened V by 10 bases and J by 3 bases, and 7 bases separated the two germline ends. Germline lookup yields CDR1 SGDLS and CDR2 YYNGEE. CDR3 length: 10 amino acids. CDR3 residues: CAGQKETQYF. The CDR3 DNA sequence: TGTGCCGGCCAAAAAGAGACCCAGTACTTC.

The genes are TRBV28 and TRBJ1-3; no definite D call. Trimming left V 3 bases short and J 8 bases short, with 8 bases between. Germline V gene data show CDR1 as MDHEN and CDR2 as SYDVKM. This CDR3 comprises 12 residues. CDR3 region: CASSLSWDTIYF. CDR3 in DNA: TGTGCCAGCAGTTTGAGCTGGGACACCATATATTTT.

This clone was detected only once. The V gene is TRBV19, the J gene TRBJ1-2, with D hard to call. CDR1 and CDR2 from the germline V gene are LNHDA and SQIVND (reference sequence). The V gene lost 3 bases and the J gene lost 1 base, with 12 bases spanning the gap. The CDR3 covers 15 residues. CDR3 coding DNA: TGTGCCAGTAGTATCGGCCGAGGGTTTAACTATGGCTACACCTTC. This encodes CASSIGRGFNYGYTF.

The chain employs TRBV9 and TRBJ2-1, with 7 bases identical to TRBD1. Germline CDR1 and CDR2: SGDLS and YYNGEE. This CDR3 is 15 amino acids long. The V segment lost 3 bases and the J segment 2 bases; nucleotides outside the gene matches: 5. The CDR3: CASSAQGIPYNEQFF. Here the CDR3 DNA reads TGTGCCAGCAGCGCACAGGGGATCCCCTACAATGAGCAGTTCTTC.

The chain couples TRBV6-4 to TRBJ2-7, with D possibly being TRBD1 or TRBD2 (5 bases each). The germline V gene has CDR1 MRHNA and CDR2 SNTAGT. The CDR3 spans 15 residues. V shed 4 bases and J shed 8 bases, with 21 bases lying between them. The DNA for the CDR3 is TGTGCCAGCAGTGGCTTTCTCCGGGGCCGCTGGAAGCAGTACTTC. Its protein product is CASSGFLRGRWKQYF.

The CDR3 region is CASSPLRAVETQYF. CDR3 DNA sequence: TGTGCCAGCAGCCCCCTGCGGGCGGTGGAGACCCAGTACTTC. The chain links TRBV7-6 to TRBJ2-5, with D possibly being TRBD2 (5 bases). CDR1 is SGHVS, CDR2 FNYEAQ, per germline. The CDR3 loop spans 14 amino acids. V lost 5 bases to trimming and J lost 5 bases, with 15 bases between them.

The rearrangement joins TRBV7-9 to TRBJ1-5, with unresolved D. With 0 bases removed from V and 0 bases from J, the gap between germline ends came to 6 bases. Germline V lookup: CDR1 SEHNR, CDR2 FQNEAQ (reference sequence). CDR3 size: 15 residues. The CDR3 protein is CASSLASDSNQPQHF. The CDR3 region has the DNA TGTGCCAGCAGCTTAGCCTCCGATAGCAATCAGCCCCAGCATTTT.

CDR3 loop: CAWAPGTVMNEKLFF. The CDR3 nucleotides are TGTGCCTGGGCCCCCGGGACGGTGATGAATGAAAAACTGTTTTTT. The chain combines TRBV30 with TRBJ1-4; possibly TRBD1 for D (5 bases). This CDR3 contains 15 residues. CDR1 is GTSNPN, CDR2 SVGIG, per germline (reference sequence). V was cut by 5 bases and J by 5 bases, with 18 bases left in between.

V usage is TRBV18 and J usage is TRBJ1-3; no clear D gene. V lost 6 bases to trimming and J lost 0 bases, with 9 bases between them. The CDR3 has 14 amino acids. Germline loops: CDR1 KGHSH, CDR2 LQKENI. This CDR3 reads CASSPNDSGNTIYF. The CDR3 DNA reads TGTGCCAGCTCGCCCAATGACTCTGGAAACACCATATATTTT.

This sequence joins TRBV7-8 and TRBJ1-5; 7 bases are shared with TRBD1. The V gene's germline CDR1 is SGHVS and CDR2 FQNEAQ. V trimming: 5 bases; J trimming: 1 base; junction bases outside the gene matches: 5. The CDR3 is 15 amino acids. The CDR3 DNA is TGTGCCAGCAGCCTAGGCAGGGGGAGCAATCAGCCCCAGCATTTT. It yields the protein CASSLGRGSNQPQHF.

This clone was observed a single time. The chain employs TRBV5-4 and TRBJ2-7, with 7 nucleotides matching TRBD1. The junction had 6 bases not matched to a gene; V was cut back by 4 bases and J by 2 bases. Germline V gene data show CDR1 as SGHNT and CDR2 as YYREEE (reference sequence). The length of the CDR3 is 14 residues. The CDR3 here is CASSPGQSTYEQYF. The CDR3 nucleotides read TGTGCCAGCAGCCCGGGACAGAGTACCTACGAGCAGTACTTC.

This rearrangement joins TRBV2 to TRBJ1-3; tentatively, D is TRBD1 (6 bases). This CDR3 spans 13 amino acids. The V end lost 8 bases, the J end lost 1 base, and 9 bases lay between the germline ends. Germline V gene data show CDR1 as SNHLY and CDR2 as FYNNEI. The CDR3 DNA reads TGTGCCAGCGGCAGGGGATCTGGAAACACCATATATTTT. Its translation is CASGRGSGNTIYF.

The gene calls are TRBV5-6 and TRBJ2-7; D is unclear. CDR1 and CDR2 (germline): SGHDT, YYEEEE. The CDR3 is 11 residues long. V was shortened by 4 bases and J by 7 bases, with 9 bases between the two germline ends. The CDR3 nucleotides read TGTGCCAGCAGCCGGTCGTGGGAGCAGTACTTC. Encoded protein: CASSRSWEQYF.

V usage is TRBV14 and J usage is TRBJ2-1, with D perhaps TRBD1 (6 bases). The germline V gene encodes CDR1 SGHDN and CDR2 FVKESK. The germline V and J ends were trimmed by 4 bases and 2 bases, with 12 bases remaining between them. This CDR3 contains 15 residues. The CDR3 sequence is CASSRDTAAYNEQFF. The DNA of the CDR3 is TGTGCCAGCAGCCGGGACACCGCCGCCTACAATGAGCAGTTCTTC.

This clone was seen a single time. The chain couples TRBV6-1 to TRBJ1-6, with 9 nucleotides matching TRBD1. Looked up from germline, CDR1 is MNHNS and CDR2 is SASEGT. V dropped 6 bases and J dropped 9; count of bases not matched to a gene: 6. The CDR3 length is 14 residues. The CDR3 bases are TGTGCCAGCAGGGGACAGGGTTCAGGTTCACCCCTCCACTTT. This codes for CASRGQGSGSPLHF.

The chain joins TRBV9 to TRBJ2-5; 11 positions match TRBD2. Germline V lookup: CDR1 SGDLS, CDR2 YYNGEE. The CDR3 spans 15 residues. J lost 5 bases, V lost 4 bases, and 7 bases had no gene match. Here the CDR3 reads CASSPRASGRETQYF. The CDR3 DNA follows: TGTGCCAGCAGCCCCCGGGCTAGCGGGAGGGAGACCCAGTACTTC.

The chain is built from TRBV5-1 and TRBJ1-4; possible D gene TRBD1, 5 bases. The germline V and J ends were trimmed by 5 bases and 4 bases, with 12 bases remaining between them. The length of the CDR3 is 14 residues. CDR1 is SGHRS and CDR2 is YFSETQ in the germline V gene. In DNA form, the CDR3 reads TGCGCCAGCAGTCCTCAGGGCGTTAATGAAAAACTGTTTTTT. This sequence encodes CASSPQGVNEKLFF. Together with reference TRBV5-1 and TRBJ1-4, the CDR3 gives the full variable domain: KAGVTQTPRYLIKTRGQQVTLSCSPISGHRSVSWYQQTPGQGLQFLFEYFSETQRNKGNFPGRFSGRQFSNSRSEMNVSTLELGDSALYLCASSPQGVNEKLFFGSGTQLSVL.

The chain links TRBV10-3 to TRBJ2-3; 7 positions agree with TRBD1. The CDR3 is 15 residues long. V was pared by 4 bases and J by 4 bases, with 8 bases of the junction left unmatched. The germline V gene encodes CDR1 ENHRY and CDR2 SYGVKD. CDR3 amino acids: CAISVGTEYSDTQYF. For the CDR3, the DNA is TGTGCCATCAGTGTGGGGACAGAGTACTCAGATACGCAGTATTTT.